This entry describes one T cell receptor (beta chain). Its target is not known. The V end was cut by 0 bases, the J end by 4 bases, with 9 bases between. Germline V gene sequence: CDR1 ENHRY, CDR2 SYGVKD. This CDR3 has 14 amino acids. Execution of the assay was at deep level. Generated by immunoSEQ multiplex PCR, the TCRdb table keeps only in-frame clones and is missing some. The sample carries around 2,000,000 clones, 85% to 95% recorded once. A CD45RA+ naive subset and a CD45RA-negative memory subset were split from CD4+ cells. The data were taken from a study of shared clonotypes between healthy human individuals. Study-wide points: Larger richness was generally estimated for naive than memory subsets. A reduction in generation probabilities was seen for non-shared clonotypes relative to those shared by all four donors.

The TCR originated in a man aged 18-30 years in good health. Sequencing input: naive CD4+ T cells sorted from blood. Documented subset: CD45RA+ positively selected. This rearrangement joins TRBV10-3 to TRBJ2-5, with D maybe TRBD1 (6 bases). DNA of the CDR3: TGTGCCATCAGTGAGTCCTGGGGGCGAGAGACCCAGTACTTC. Amino acids: CAISESWGRETQYF.